This T cell receptor (beta chain) comes out of a study of cytomegalovirus exposure and HLA in healthy donors. It was with 60 Vbeta and 13 Jbeta primers that the PCR ran. Profiled with immunoSEQ multiplex PCR; TCRdb holds only in-frame clones, not every one. This table holds 140,000 to 150,000 clones, about 84% found once. V was pared by 4 bases and J by 7 bases, with 5 bases of the junction left unmatched. Germline-derived CDR1 and CDR2 are SQVTM and ANQGSEA. CDR3 size: 12 residues. The clonotype was recovered from a young woman in good health and CMV-seropositive. Specimen: PBMCs. The chain has TRBV29-1 and TRBJ1-1; TRBD1 agrees at 8 bases. CDR3 nucleotide sequence: TGCAGCGTTGCAGACAGGGGCGGTGAAGCTTTCTTT. It translates to CSVADRGGEAFF.